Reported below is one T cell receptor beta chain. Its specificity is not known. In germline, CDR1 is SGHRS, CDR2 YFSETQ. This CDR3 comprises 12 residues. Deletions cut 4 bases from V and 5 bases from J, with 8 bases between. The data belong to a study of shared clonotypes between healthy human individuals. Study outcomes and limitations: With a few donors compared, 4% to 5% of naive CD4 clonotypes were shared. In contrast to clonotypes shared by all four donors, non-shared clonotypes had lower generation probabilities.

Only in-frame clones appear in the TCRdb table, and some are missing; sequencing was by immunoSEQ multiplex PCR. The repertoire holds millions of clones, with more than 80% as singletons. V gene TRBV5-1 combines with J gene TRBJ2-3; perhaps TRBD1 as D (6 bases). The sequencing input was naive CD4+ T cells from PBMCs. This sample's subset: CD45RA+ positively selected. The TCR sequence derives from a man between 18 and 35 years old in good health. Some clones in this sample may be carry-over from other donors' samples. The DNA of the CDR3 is TGCGCCAGCAGCCCGGACAGAGATACGCAGTATTTT. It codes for CASSPDRDTQYF. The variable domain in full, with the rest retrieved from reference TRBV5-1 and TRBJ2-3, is KAGVTQTPRYLIKTRGQQVTLSCSPISGHRSVSWYQQTPGQGLQFLFEYFSETQRNKGNFPGRFSGRQFSNSRSEMNVSTLELGDSALYLCASSPDRDTQYFGPGTRLTVL.